The rows below give T cell receptor beta chains drawn from one sample of a study of glioma-infiltrating T cells after dendritic cell vaccination. Profiling relied on immunoSEQ multiplex PCR, and the TCRdb table lists in-frame clones only, not all of them. The table includes more than 95,000 clones, 90% detected once. Sequencing was performed on blood, taken after dendritic cell vaccination. These receptor sequences come from a human donor with glioblastoma. CDR3s include the opening cysteine and the closing phenylalanine or tryptophan. A D gene is named only where the DNA matches it firmly. Size is omitted from some rows. Given values are once, few, many or a class for expanded clones.

v_gene: TRBV6-5
d_gene: TRBD1
abundance: -
j_gene: TRBJ1-3
CDR3nt: TGTGCCAGCAGTTACGGGACAGCCTCTGGAAACACCATATATTTT
CDR3aa: CASSYGTASGNTIYF

v_gene: TRBV5-4
d_gene: TRBD1
abundance: few
j_gene: TRBJ2-3
CDR3nt: TGTGCCAGCAGCCCCGGGGGACAGGGGGCGCGAGATACGCAGTATTTT
CDR3aa: CASSPGGQGARDTQYF

v_gene: TRBV11-3
d_gene: TRBD1
abundance: -
j_gene: TRBJ1-3
CDR3nt: TGTGCCAGCAGCTCGGGACAGGGTGGAAACACCATATATTTT
CDR3aa: CASSSGQGGNTIYF

v_gene: TRBV10-3
d_gene: TRBD2
abundance: -
j_gene: TRBJ2-7
CDR3nt: TGTGCCATCAGGGGGACTAGCGGGGGCGTGGACGAGCAGTACTTC
CDR3aa: CAIRGTSGGVDEQYF

v_gene: TRBV7-2
d_gene: -
abundance: once
j_gene: TRBJ2-7
CDR3nt: TGTGCCAGCAGGTCCACAGGGTTCTACGAGCAGTACTTC
CDR3aa: CASRSTGFYEQYF

v_gene: TRBV5-4
d_gene: TRBD2
abundance: -
j_gene: TRBJ2-7
CDR3nt: TGTGCCAGCAGCGTGGGACTAGCGGACTACGAGCAGTACTTC
CDR3aa: CASSVGLADYEQYF

v_gene: TRBV5-1
d_gene: -
abundance: -
j_gene: TRBJ2-7
CDR3nt: TGCGCCAGCAGCCTTTATCATCAAACAGGGAACTACGAGCAGTACTTC
CDR3aa: CASSLYHQTGNYEQYF

v_gene: TRBV7-8
d_gene: TRBD2
abundance: -
j_gene: TRBJ2-3
CDR3nt: TGTGCCAGCAGCGCTTACGGGACCGGGACTAGCGGGAGTAGCACAGATACGCAGTATTTT
CDR3aa: CASSAYGTGTSGSSTDTQYF

v_gene: TRBV28
d_gene: -
abundance: -
j_gene: TRBJ2-7
CDR3nt: TGTGCCAGCACTAAACCGGGTTCCTACGAGCAGTACTTC
CDR3aa: CASTKPGSYEQYF

v_gene: TRBV7-2
d_gene: -
abundance: -
j_gene: TRBJ1-5
CDR3nt: TGTGCCAGCAGCTTAGCGTGGGGGAGGGGCAATCAGCCCCAGCATTTT
CDR3aa: CASSLAWGRGNQPQHF

v_gene: TRBV15
d_gene: TRBD2
abundance: -
j_gene: TRBJ2-7
CDR3nt: TGTGCCACCAGCATCAAGGGGACTAGCGGAAACTACGAGCAGTACTTC
CDR3aa: CATSIKGTSGNYEQYF

v_gene: TRBV9
d_gene: TRBD1
abundance: -
j_gene: TRBJ1-2
CDR3nt: TGTGCCAGCAGCCCGGGACAGGGGAGCTATGGCTACACCTTC
CDR3aa: CASSPGQGSYGYTF

v_gene: TRBV19
d_gene: -
abundance: -
j_gene: TRBJ1-6
CDR3nt: TGTGCCAGCAGCAGGGTGTCTGGTGATTCACCCCTCCACTTT
CDR3aa: CASSRVSGDSPLHF

v_gene: TRBV6-6
d_gene: -
abundance: -
j_gene: TRBJ2-7
CDR3nt: TGTGCCAGCGAAGATAGGGCGGGGATAAGCTCCTACGAGCAGTACTTC
CDR3aa: CASEDRAGISSYEQYF

v_gene: TRBV5-1
d_gene: -
abundance: -
j_gene: TRBJ1-1
CDR3nt: TGCGCCAGCAGCTTGGATTGGGCAGGGGAGAACACTGAAGCTTTCTTT
CDR3aa: CASSLDWAGENTEAFF

v_gene: TRBV30
d_gene: -
abundance: -
j_gene: TRBJ2-1
CDR3nt: TGTGCCTGGAGTGTTCAGGGCCATGAGCAGTTCTTC
CDR3aa: CAWSVQGHEQFF

v_gene: TRBV19
d_gene: -
abundance: -
j_gene: TRBJ1-5
CDR3nt: TGTGCCAGTAGGAGCAGGGGTGACAATCAGCCCCAGCATTTT
CDR3aa: CASRSRGDNQPQHF

v_gene: TRBV5-1
d_gene: -
abundance: -
j_gene: TRBJ1-1
CDR3nt: TGCGCCAGCAGCTTGGGGGGGCCGGACACTGAAGCTTTCTTT
CDR3aa: CASSLGGPDTEAFF

v_gene: TRBV4-1
d_gene: TRBD1
abundance: -
j_gene: TRBJ2-7
CDR3nt: TGCGCCAGCAGCCAGGCAATACAGGGGCCATCCTACGAGCAGTACTTC
CDR3aa: CASSQAIQGPSYEQYF

v_gene: TRBV7-2
d_gene: -
abundance: -
j_gene: TRBJ1-3
CDR3nt: TGTGCCAGCAGCTCTTTGAGCGGAAACACCATATATTTT
CDR3aa: CASSSLSGNTIYF

v_gene: TRBV5-4
d_gene: -
abundance: once
j_gene: TRBJ1-2
CDR3nt: TGTGCCAGCAGCCCCTGGGGCGCGGGGATCTATGGCTACACCTTC
CDR3aa: CASSPWGAGIYGYTF

v_gene: TRBV15
d_gene: TRBD2
abundance: -
j_gene: TRBJ2-7
CDR3nt: TGTGCCACCAGCAGAGAGGGAGGGTTGGCCTACGAGCAGTACTTC
CDR3aa: CATSREGGLAYEQYF

v_gene: TRBV18
d_gene: -
abundance: -
j_gene: TRBJ1-2
CDR3nt: TGTGCCAGCTCACCGACCAGGGATGGCTATGGCTACACCTTC
CDR3aa: CASSPTRDGYGYTF

v_gene: TRBV9
d_gene: -
abundance: once
j_gene: TRBJ2-3
CDR3nt: TGTGCCAGCAGCGTAGCCCCGGGAACGCCAGATATGCAGTATTTT
CDR3aa: CASSVAPGTPDMQYF

v_gene: TRBV7-9
d_gene: TRBD2
abundance: -
j_gene: TRBJ2-1
CDR3nt: TGTGCCAGCAGCTTAGGACTAGCGGGATCGGGTGAGCAGTTCTTC
CDR3aa: CASSLGLAGSGEQFF

v_gene: TRBV7-9
d_gene: TRBD1
abundance: -
j_gene: TRBJ2-3
CDR3nt: TGTGCCAGCAGCGCAACCACTACCGGGACAGGGGAGTACACAGATACGCAGTATTTT
CDR3aa: CASSATTTGTGEYTDTQYF

v_gene: TRBV5-5
d_gene: -
abundance: -
j_gene: TRBJ1-1
CDR3nt: TGTGCCAGCAGCTTTCGGGGAGCTGAAGCTTTCTTT
CDR3aa: CASSFRGAEAFF

v_gene: TRBV2
d_gene: -
abundance: -
j_gene: TRBJ1-2
CDR3nt: TGTGCCAGCAGTGAAGTAGAGACTTATGGCTACACCTTC
CDR3aa: CASSEVETYGYTF

v_gene: TRBV19
d_gene: -
abundance: -
j_gene: TRBJ2-1
CDR3nt: TGTGCCAGTAGCGGCTGGGCTATAAGCTCCTACAATGAGCAGTTCTTC
CDR3aa: CASSGWAISSYNEQFF

v_gene: TRBV6-6
d_gene: TRBD1
abundance: few
j_gene: TRBJ1-1
CDR3nt: TGTGCCAGCAGGGGACAGGTGGGAAGGGCTTTCTTT
CDR3aa: CASRGQVGRAFF

v_gene: TRBV2
d_gene: TRBD2
abundance: -
j_gene: TRBJ2-1
CDR3nt: TGTGCCAGCAGTGAAGCGGTAGCGGGAGCCAATGAGCAGTTCTTC
CDR3aa: CASSEAVAGANEQFF

v_gene: TRBV2
d_gene: -
abundance: -
j_gene: TRBJ1-1
CDR3nt: TGTGCCAGCATGAGGGCGATGAACACTGAAGCTTTCTTT
CDR3aa: CASMRAMNTEAFF

v_gene: TRBV19
d_gene: -
abundance: -
j_gene: TRBJ2-7
CDR3nt: TGTGCCAGTAGTATACCCGGACAGAACGAGCAGTACTTC
CDR3aa: CASSIPGQNEQYF

v_gene: TRBV5-4
d_gene: -
abundance: -
j_gene: TRBJ1-3
CDR3nt: TGTGCCAGCAGCCCGGGAGGAACCTCTGGAAACACCATATATTTT
CDR3aa: CASSPGGTSGNTIYF

v_gene: TRBV4-1
d_gene: TRBD1
abundance: -
j_gene: TRBJ2-3
CDR3nt: TGCGCCAGCAGCCTACCCCGACAGGGGAGTACAGATACGCAGTATTTT
CDR3aa: CASSLPRQGSTDTQYF

v_gene: TRBV10-1
d_gene: TRBD1
abundance: -
j_gene: TRBJ2-2
CDR3nt: TGCGCCAGCAGCCCGGGACAGGGGGGACTCACCGGGGAGCTGTTTTTT
CDR3aa: CASSPGQGGLTGELFF

v_gene: TRBV2
d_gene: TRBD2
abundance: -
j_gene: TRBJ2-1
CDR3nt: TGTGCCAGCAGTGCGACTAGCGGGGGGCCATTCTACAATGAGCAGTTCTTC
CDR3aa: CASSATSGGPFYNEQFF

v_gene: TRBV6-1
d_gene: TRBD1
abundance: -
j_gene: TRBJ1-2
CDR3nt: TGTGCCAGCAGCCAAGACAGGGGTCGGGGCTACACCTTC
CDR3aa: CASSQDRGRGYTF

v_gene: TRBV11-3
d_gene: TRBD2
abundance: once
j_gene: TRBJ2-1
CDR3nt: TGTGCCAGCACCCCACCCACCGCACGGGAGGTTTGGAATGAGCAGTTCTTC
CDR3aa: CASTPPTAREVWNEQFF

v_gene: TRBV19
d_gene: TRBD1
abundance: -
j_gene: TRBJ1-1
CDR3nt: TGTGCCAGTAGTAACCGGGACAGGGAAGTGGCAGCTTTCTTT
CDR3aa: CASSNRDREVAAFF

v_gene: TRBV9
d_gene: TRBD1
abundance: -
j_gene: TRBJ2-7
CDR3nt: TGTGCCAGCAGCGTAGGGCCCGGACAGGGTTTTTACGAGCAGTACTTC
CDR3aa: CASSVGPGQGFYEQYF

v_gene: TRBV6-5
d_gene: -
abundance: few
j_gene: TRBJ1-3
CDR3nt: TGTGCCAGCAGTTACTCCCAGGCCGCTCCTGGAAACACCATATATTTT
CDR3aa: CASSYSQAAPGNTIYF

v_gene: TRBV15
d_gene: -
abundance: once
j_gene: TRBJ1-2
CDR3nt: TGTGCCACCACCACCGGACAAGGCTATGGCTACACCTTC
CDR3aa: CATTTGQGYGYTF

v_gene: TRBV9
d_gene: -
abundance: -
j_gene: TRBJ2-5
CDR3nt: TGTGCCAGCAGTGCCGACCAGGGGGAGACCCAGTACTTC
CDR3aa: CASSADQGETQYF

v_gene: TRBV15
d_gene: -
abundance: -
j_gene: TRBJ1-4
CDR3nt: TGTGCCACCAGCAGGCCGGGACTGCATGAAAAACTGTTTTTT
CDR3aa: CATSRPGLHEKLFF

v_gene: TRBV10-3
d_gene: -
abundance: -
j_gene: TRBJ1-2
CDR3nt: TGTGCCATCAGGGAGGGGGGGGAGGCTGGCTACACCTTC
CDR3aa: CAIREGGEAGYTF

v_gene: TRBV2
d_gene: TRBD1
abundance: -
j_gene: TRBJ2-3
CDR3nt: TGTGCCAGCAGTGTGGACAGGGGGTGGACAGATACGCAGTATTTT
CDR3aa: CASSVDRGWTDTQYF

v_gene: TRBV9
d_gene: TRBD1
abundance: -
j_gene: TRBJ2-3
CDR3nt: TGTGCCAGCAGCGTAGGGGACAGGGATTGGGGAACAGATACGCAGTATTTT
CDR3aa: CASSVGDRDWGTDTQYF

v_gene: TRBV11-3
d_gene: -
abundance: -
j_gene: TRBJ2-3
CDR3nt: TGTGCCAGCAGCTTAGCCGGGAGCACAGATACGCAGTATTTT
CDR3aa: CASSLAGSTDTQYF

v_gene: TRBV7-3
d_gene: -
abundance: -
j_gene: TRBJ2-5
CDR3nt: TGTGCCAGCAGCCCCGGGAGACAAGAGACCCAGTACTTC
CDR3aa: CASSPGRQETQYF

v_gene: TRBV10-1
d_gene: -
abundance: -
j_gene: TRBJ2-3
CDR3nt: TGCGCCAGCAGTGAGTCGTACACCACAACGCAGTATTTT
CDR3aa: CASSESYTTTQYF

v_gene: TRBV6-1
d_gene: -
abundance: -
j_gene: TRBJ2-5
CDR3nt: TGTGCCAGCACGGGGACACCTCAAGAGACCCAGTACTTC
CDR3aa: CASTGTPQETQYF